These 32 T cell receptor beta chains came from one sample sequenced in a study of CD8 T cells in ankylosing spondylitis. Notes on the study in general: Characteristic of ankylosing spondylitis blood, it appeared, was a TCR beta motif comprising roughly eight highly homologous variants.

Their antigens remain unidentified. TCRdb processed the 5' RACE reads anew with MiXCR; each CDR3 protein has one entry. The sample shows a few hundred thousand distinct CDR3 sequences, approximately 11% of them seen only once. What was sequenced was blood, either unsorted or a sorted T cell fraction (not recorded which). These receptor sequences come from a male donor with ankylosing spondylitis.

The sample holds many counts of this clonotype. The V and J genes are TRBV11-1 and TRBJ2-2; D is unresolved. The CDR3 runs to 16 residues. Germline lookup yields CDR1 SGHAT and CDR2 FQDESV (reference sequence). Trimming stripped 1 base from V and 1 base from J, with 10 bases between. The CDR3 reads CASSLEGGVNTGELFF. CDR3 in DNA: TGTGCCAGCAGCTTAGAAGGCGGAGTGAACACCGGGGAGCTGTTTTTT.

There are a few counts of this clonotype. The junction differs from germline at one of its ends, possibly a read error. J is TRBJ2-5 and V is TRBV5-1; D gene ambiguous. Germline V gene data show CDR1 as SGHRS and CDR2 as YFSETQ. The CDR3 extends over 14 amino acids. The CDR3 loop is CASSLAPPKDTQYF. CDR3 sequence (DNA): TGCGCCAGCAGCTTGGCCCCTCCCAAAGACACCCAGTACTTC. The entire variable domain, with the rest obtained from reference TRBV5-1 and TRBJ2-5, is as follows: KAGVTQTPRYLIKTRGQQVTLSCSPISGHRSVSWYQQTPGQGLQFLFEYFSETQRNKGNFPGRFSGRQFSNSRSEMNVSTLELGDSALYLCASSLAPPKDTQYFGPGTRLLVL.

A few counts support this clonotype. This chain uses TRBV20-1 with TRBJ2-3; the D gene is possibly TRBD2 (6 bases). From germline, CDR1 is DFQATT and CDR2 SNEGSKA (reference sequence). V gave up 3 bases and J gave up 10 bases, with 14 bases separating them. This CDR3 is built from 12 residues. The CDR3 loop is CSASPSDGAQYF. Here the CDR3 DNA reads TGCAGTGCTAGCCCTAGCGATGGCGCGCAGTATTTT.

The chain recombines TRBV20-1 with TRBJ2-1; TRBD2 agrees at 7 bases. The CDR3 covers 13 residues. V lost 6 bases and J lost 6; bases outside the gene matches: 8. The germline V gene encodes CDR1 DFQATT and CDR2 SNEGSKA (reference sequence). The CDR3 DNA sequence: TGCAGTGCCATTCGGACTAGTCGCAATGAGCAGTTCTTC. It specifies CSAIRTSRNEQFF.

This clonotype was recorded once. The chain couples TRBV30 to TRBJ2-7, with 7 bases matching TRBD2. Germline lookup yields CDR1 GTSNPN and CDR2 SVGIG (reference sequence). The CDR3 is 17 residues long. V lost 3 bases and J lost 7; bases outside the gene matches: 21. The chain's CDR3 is CAWSIREYWEGRGEQYF. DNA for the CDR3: TGTGCCTGGAGCATACGGGAGTATTGGGAGGGCCGGGGAGAGCAGTACTTC.

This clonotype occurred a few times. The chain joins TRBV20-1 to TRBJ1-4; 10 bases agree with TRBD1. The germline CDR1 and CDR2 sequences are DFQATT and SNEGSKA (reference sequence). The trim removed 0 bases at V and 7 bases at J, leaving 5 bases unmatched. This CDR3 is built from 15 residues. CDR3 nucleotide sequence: TGCAGTGCTAGAGACCCGACAGGGGGCGGTGAAAAACTGTTTTTT. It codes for CSARDPTGGGEKLFF.

The CDR3 coding sequence is TGTGCCAGCCTTGTGGGAGGAGGCGAGCAGTACTTC. Its protein product is CASLVGGGEQYF. The V call is TRBV2, the J call TRBJ2-7; TRBD2 is a possible D gene (6 bases). The CDR3 has 12 residues. Trimming cost V 8 bases and J 6 bases, with 14 bases left between them. Per germline, CDR1 SNHLY and CDR2 FYNNEI.

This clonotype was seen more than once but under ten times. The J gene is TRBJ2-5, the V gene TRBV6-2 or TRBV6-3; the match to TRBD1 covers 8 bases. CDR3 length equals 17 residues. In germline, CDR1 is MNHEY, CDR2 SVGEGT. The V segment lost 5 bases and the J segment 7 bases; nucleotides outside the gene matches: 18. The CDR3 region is CASSLGQGPTVSGTQYF. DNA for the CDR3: TGTGCCAGCAGTCTTGGACAGGGCCCGACTGTCTCGGGGACCCAGTACTTC.

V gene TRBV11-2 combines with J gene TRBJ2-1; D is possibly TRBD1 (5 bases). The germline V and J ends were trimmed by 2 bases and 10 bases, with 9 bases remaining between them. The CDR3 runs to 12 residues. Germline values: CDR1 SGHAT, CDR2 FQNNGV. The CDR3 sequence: CASSLLRVEQFF. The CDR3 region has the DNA TGTGCCAGCAGCTTACTCAGGGTCGAGCAGTTCTTC.

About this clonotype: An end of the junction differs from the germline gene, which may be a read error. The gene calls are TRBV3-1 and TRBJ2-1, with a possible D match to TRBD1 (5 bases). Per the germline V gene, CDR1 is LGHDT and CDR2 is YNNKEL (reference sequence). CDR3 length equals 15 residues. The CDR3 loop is CASSPFRQPDNEQFF. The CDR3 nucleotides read TGTGCCAGCAGCCCATTCCGACAGCCAGACAACGAGCAGTTCTTC.

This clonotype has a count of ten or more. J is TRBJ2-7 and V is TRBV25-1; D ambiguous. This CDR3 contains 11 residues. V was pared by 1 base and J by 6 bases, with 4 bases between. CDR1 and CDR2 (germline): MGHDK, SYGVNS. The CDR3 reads CASSESVEQYF. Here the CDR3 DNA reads TGTGCCAGCAGTGAATCAGTCGAGCAGTACTTC.

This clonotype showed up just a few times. The CDR3 nucleotides are TGTGCCAGCAGTTTGTTAGGGTTCCGCGGCTACACCTTC. Its translation: CASSLLGFRGYTF. The chain has TRBV27 and TRBJ1-2; no clear D gene. The CDR3 has 13 residues. The germline CDR1 and CDR2 sequences are MNHEY and SMNVEV (reference sequence). Trimming stripped 3 bases from V and 8 bases from J, with 13 bases between.

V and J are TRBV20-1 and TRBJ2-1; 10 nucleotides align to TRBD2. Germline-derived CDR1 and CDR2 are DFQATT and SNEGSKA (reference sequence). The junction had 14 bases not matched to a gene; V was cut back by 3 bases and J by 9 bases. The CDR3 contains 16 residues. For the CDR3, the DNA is TGCAGTGCTAGTCCACTAGCGGGGCGCGGGCGTGGTGAGCAGTTCTTC. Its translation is CSASPLAGRGRGEQFF.

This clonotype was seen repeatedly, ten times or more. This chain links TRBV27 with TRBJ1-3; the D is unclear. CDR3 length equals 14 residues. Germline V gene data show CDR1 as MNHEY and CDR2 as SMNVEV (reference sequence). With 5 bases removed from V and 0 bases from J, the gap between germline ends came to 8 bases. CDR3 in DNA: TGTGCCAGCAGTCGGATGGGCTCTGGAAACACCATATATTTT. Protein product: CASSRMGSGNTIYF.

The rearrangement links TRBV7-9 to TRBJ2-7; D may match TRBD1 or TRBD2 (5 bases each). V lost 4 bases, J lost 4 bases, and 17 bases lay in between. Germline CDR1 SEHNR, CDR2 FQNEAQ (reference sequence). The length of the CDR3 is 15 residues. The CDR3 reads CASSSSGTEIYEQYF. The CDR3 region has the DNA TGTGCCAGCAGCTCCTCCGGGACGGAAATTTACGAGCAGTACTTC.

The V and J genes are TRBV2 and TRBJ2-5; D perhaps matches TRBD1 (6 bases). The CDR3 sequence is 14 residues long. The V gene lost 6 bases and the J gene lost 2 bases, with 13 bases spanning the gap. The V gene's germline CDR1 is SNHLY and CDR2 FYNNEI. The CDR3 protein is CASRERDIQETQYF. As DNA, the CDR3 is TGTGCCAGCAGGGAACGGGACATACAAGAGACCCAGTACTTC.

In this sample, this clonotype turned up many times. The CDR3 here is CSASQGAGFGKLFF. The CDR3 nucleotides read TGCAGCGCCTCTCAGGGGGCTGGGTTTGGAAAACTGTTTTTT. V and J are TRBV29-1 and TRBJ1-4; 8 positions agree with TRBD1. CDR3 length: 14 amino acids. The germline V gene has CDR1 SQVTM and CDR2 ANQGSEA. Trimming took 7 bases from V and 10 from J; bases not matched to a gene: 14.

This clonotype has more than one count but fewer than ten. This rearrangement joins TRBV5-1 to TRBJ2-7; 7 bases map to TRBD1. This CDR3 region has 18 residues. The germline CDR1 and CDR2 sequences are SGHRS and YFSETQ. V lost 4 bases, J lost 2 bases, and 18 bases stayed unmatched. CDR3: CASSPTRDSRGLTYEQYF. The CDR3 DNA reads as TGCGCCAGCAGCCCGACCCGGGACAGCCGAGGTCTAACCTACGAGCAGTACTTC.

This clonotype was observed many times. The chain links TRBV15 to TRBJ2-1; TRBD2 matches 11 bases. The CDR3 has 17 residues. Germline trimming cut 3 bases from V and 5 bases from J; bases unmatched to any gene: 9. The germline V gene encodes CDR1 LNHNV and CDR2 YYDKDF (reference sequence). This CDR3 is CATSSLEGLAENNEQFF. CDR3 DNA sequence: TGTGCCACCAGCAGCCTTGAGGGACTAGCGGAAAACAATGAGCAGTTCTTC.

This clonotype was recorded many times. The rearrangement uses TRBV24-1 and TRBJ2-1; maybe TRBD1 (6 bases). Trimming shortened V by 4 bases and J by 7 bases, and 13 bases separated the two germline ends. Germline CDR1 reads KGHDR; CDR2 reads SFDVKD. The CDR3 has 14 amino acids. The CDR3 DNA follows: TGTGCCACCAGTGACCCCGGACAGACGAATGAGCAGTTCTTC. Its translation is CATSDPGQTNEQFF.

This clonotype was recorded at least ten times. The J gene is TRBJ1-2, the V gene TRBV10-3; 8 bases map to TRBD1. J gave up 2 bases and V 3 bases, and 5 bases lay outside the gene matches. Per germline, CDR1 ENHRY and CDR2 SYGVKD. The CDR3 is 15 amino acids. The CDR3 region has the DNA TGTGCCATCAGTGAAGATCAGGGGGCAAACTATGGCTACACCTTC. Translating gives CAISEDQGANYGYTF.

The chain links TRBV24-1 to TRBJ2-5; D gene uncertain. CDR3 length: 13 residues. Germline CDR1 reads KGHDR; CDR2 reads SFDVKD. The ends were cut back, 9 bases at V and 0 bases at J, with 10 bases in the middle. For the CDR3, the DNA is TGTGCCACCGCCTCCGGGTACCAAGAGACCCAGTACTTC. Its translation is CATASGYQETQYF.

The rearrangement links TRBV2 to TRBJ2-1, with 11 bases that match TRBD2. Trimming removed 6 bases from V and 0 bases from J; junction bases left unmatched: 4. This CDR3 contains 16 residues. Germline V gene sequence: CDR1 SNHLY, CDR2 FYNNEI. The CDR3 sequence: CASRRLAGNSYNEQFF. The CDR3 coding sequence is TGTGCCAGCAGACGACTAGCGGGGAACTCCTACAATGAGCAGTTCTTC.

The CDR3 loop is CASSPTRTGELFF. In DNA form, the CDR3 reads TGTGCCAGCAGCCCAACAAGGACCGGGGAGCTGTTTTTT. This chain links TRBV14 with TRBJ2-2; the D is unclear. Germline V gene sequence: CDR1 SGHDN, CDR2 FVKESK. Trimming took off 4 bases at V and 5 bases at J, with 8 bases between the two ends. This CDR3 comprises 13 residues.

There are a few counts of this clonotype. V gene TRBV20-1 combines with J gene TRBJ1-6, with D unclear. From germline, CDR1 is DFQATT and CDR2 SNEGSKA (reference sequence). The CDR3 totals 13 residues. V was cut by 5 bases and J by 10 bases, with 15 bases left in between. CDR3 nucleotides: TGCAGTGCTCGGGGTCGGGGAACCTCACCCCTCCACTTT. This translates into CSARGRGTSPLHF.

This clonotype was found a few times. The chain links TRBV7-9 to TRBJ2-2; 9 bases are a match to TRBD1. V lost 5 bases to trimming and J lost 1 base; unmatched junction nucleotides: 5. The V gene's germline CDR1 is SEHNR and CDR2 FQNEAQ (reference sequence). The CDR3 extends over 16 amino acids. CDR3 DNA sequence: TGTGCCAGCAGCAAGCGGGGACAGGGGAACACCGGGGAGCTGTTTTTT. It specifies CASSKRGQGNTGELFF.

CDR3 sequence: CASSQGGTLGYNEQFF. The CDR3 nucleotides read TGTGCCAGCAGCCAAGGTGGGACCCTAGGGTACAATGAGCAGTTCTTC. V usage is TRBV3-1 and J usage is TRBJ2-1; tentatively, D is TRBD1 or TRBD2 (5 bases each). The ends were cut back, 1 base at V and 4 bases at J, with 14 bases in the middle. CDR3 length: 16 amino acids. The germline gives CDR1 LGHDT, CDR2 YNNKEL (reference sequence).

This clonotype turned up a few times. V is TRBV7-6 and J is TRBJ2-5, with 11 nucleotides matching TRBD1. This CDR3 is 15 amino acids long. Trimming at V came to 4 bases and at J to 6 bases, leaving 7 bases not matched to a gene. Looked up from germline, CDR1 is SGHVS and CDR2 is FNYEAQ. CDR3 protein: CASSSGQGGGKTQYF. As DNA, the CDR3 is TGTGCCAGCAGCTCGGGACAGGGGGGGGGGAAGACCCAGTACTTC.

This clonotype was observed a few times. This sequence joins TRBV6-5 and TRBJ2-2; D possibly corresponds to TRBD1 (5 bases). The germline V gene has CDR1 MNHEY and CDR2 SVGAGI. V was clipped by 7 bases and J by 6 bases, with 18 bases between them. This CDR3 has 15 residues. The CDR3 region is CASNSARTIAGELFF. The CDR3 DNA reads TGTGCCAGCAATTCCGCCAGGACAATTGCCGGGGAGCTGTTTTTT.

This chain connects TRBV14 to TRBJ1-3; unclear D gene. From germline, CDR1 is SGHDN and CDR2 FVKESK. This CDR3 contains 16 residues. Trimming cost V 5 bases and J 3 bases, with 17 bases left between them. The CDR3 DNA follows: TGTGCCAGCAGCACCGCCGCCCCGAGAAGTGGAAACACCATATATTTT. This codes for CASSTAAPRSGNTIYF.

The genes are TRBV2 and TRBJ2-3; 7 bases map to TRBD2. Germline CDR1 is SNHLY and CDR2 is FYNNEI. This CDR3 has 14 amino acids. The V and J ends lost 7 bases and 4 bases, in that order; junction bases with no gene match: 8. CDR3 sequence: CASKTRGGADTQYF. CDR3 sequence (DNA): TGTGCCAGCAAAACGCGTGGGGGGGCAGATACGCAGTATTTT.

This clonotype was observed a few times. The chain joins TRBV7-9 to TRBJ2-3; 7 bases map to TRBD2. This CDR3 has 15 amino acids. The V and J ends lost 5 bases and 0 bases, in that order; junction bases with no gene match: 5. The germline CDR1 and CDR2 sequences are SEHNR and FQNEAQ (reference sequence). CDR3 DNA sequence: TGTGCCAGCAGCCAACGAGCGGGAAGCACAGATACGCAGTATTTT. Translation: CASSQRAGSTDTQYF.